Described below is a single T cell receptor (beta chain) sequence and its context. Its specificity is not known. The data were produced by immunoSEQ multiplex PCR, yet TCRdb's version contains in-frame clones alone and is incomplete. The sample shows about 56,000 clones, around 97% of them seen only once. The data originate from a study of siplizumab effects on memory and regulatory T cells. Whole-study results and caveats: In controls, roughly 25% of mappable alloreactive CD4+ clones were Treg-derived on average, versus around 71% with siplizumab.

This CDR3 has 14 residues. The V end was cut by 5 bases, the J end by 0 bases, with 11 bases between. The V gene's germline CDR1 is SGHTA and CDR2 FQGNSA. The chain carries TRBV7-2 and TRBJ2-7; D may be TRBD1 (5 bases). Sequenced sample: naive CD8+ T cells sorted from blood. This sequence originates from a human donor in good health. CDR3 DNA: TGTGCCAGCAGCATATGGACAAACTCCTACGAGCAGTACTTC. It encodes CASSIWTNSYEQYF.